The next 28 T cell receptor beta chains were all read from a single sample in a study of T cell responses to AZD1222 COVID-19 vaccine (dated by TCRdb to 2020 to 2022). The method behind the library was the immunoSEQ multiplex PCR assay. Entries here come from immuneACCESS through TCRdb and include only in-frame sequences with V and J called. Some clones fail to appear in such tables; in the studies checked, an unresolved V gene covers under half of the shortfall, and the cause of the remainder is unknown. The sample records 60,000 to 100,000 clones, roughly 87% of which are singletons. The leading ten clones occupy over 20% of the sample. In the paper's terms, the time point label means: baseline before first vaccination. The sample consisted of peripheral blood, taken on day 0 of AZD1222 vaccination. All receptors come from an adult in good health.

The rearrangement joins TRBV28 to TRBJ1-5; a weak D match, TRBD1 (5 bases). This CDR3 has 14 amino acids. Looked up from germline, CDR1 is MDHEN and CDR2 is SYDVKM. Between the trimmed V and J ends, which lost 3 bases and 4 bases, there was a span of 10 bases. CDR3 sequence reads: CASSFGGKNQPQHF. As DNA, the CDR3 is TGTGCCAGCAGTTTTGGGGGTAAGAATCAGCCCCAGCATTTT.

The chain links TRBV6-6 to TRBJ2-7; D may be TRBD1 or TRBD2 (5 bases each). Trimming cost V 6 bases and J 5 bases, with 17 bases left between them. The CDR3 totals 14 residues. Germline values: CDR1 MNHNY, CDR2 SVGAGI (reference sequence). The DNA for the CDR3 is TGTGCCAGCAGAACCCCGGGACCTGCAGACGAGCAGTACTTC. This sequence encodes CASRTPGPADEQYF.

The rearrangement joins TRBV10-3 to TRBJ1-2, with D possibly being TRBD1 (5 bases). Germline V gives CDR1 ENHRY, CDR2 SYGVKD. V lost 6 bases and J lost 3, with 14 bases in between. This CDR3 has 14 residues. The CDR3 here is CAISLGDLDYGYTF. The CDR3 DNA sequence: TGTGCCATCAGCTTAGGGGACTTGGACTATGGCTACACCTTC.

CDR3 sequence: CASSWGGTGTQYF. The DNA for the CDR3 is TGTGCCAGCAGTTGGGGTGGCACAGGGACCCAGTACTTC. The chain combines TRBV12-3 or TRBV12-4 with TRBJ2-5; D perhaps matches TRBD1 (5 bases). Deletions cut 4 bases from V and 7 bases from J, with 13 bases between. The CDR3 runs to 13 residues.

This CDR3 reads CASSWSPASTEAFF. In DNA, the CDR3 is TGTGCCAGCAGTTGGTCGCCAGCAAGCACTGAAGCTTTCTTT. V is TRBV27 and J is TRBJ1-1; no clear D gene. In germline, CDR1 is MNHEY, CDR2 SMNVEV (reference sequence). The CDR3 covers 14 residues. Between the trimmed V and J ends, which lost 4 bases and 4 bases, there was a span of 13 bases.

The chain has TRBV2 and TRBJ1-2; unclear D gene. Between the trimmed V and J ends, which lost 1 base and 4 bases, there was a span of 13 bases. The CDR3 consists of 15 residues. Looked up from germline, CDR1 is SNHLY and CDR2 is FYNNEI. CDR3 region: CASSEGTSTIYGYTF. CDR3 DNA: TGTGCCAGCAGTGAAGGGACCAGTACCATCTATGGCTACACCTTC.

There are a few counts of this clone. J is TRBJ2-2 and V is TRBV27; D gene ambiguous. CDR1 MNHEY and CDR2 SMNVEV come from the germline V gene (reference sequence). Trimming stripped 4 bases from V and 2 bases from J, with 8 bases between. CDR3 length equals 14 residues. The CDR3 sequence: CASSSAENTGELFF. In DNA form, the CDR3 reads TGTGCCAGCAGTTCGGCTGAAAACACCGGGGAGCTGTTTTTT.

V and J are TRBV7-2 and TRBJ2-7, with 14 positions matching TRBD2. Trimming cost V 6 bases and J 3 bases; bases outside gene matches: 1. The CDR3 extends over 14 amino acids. The germline gives CDR1 SGHTA, CDR2 FQGNSA. The CDR3: CASSGTSGSYEQYF. DNA of the CDR3: TGTGCCAGCAGTGGGACTAGCGGGAGCTACGAGCAGTACTTC.

V usage is TRBV6-5 and J usage is TRBJ1-2, with D perhaps TRBD1 (5 bases). V lost 7 bases, J lost 3 bases, and 12 bases lay in between. CDR1 is MNHEY and CDR2 is SVGAGI in the germline V gene. The CDR3 covers 13 residues. For the CDR3, the DNA is TGTGCCAGCACAGCGGGGCGAGACTATGGCTACACCTTC. Translation: CASTAGRDYGYTF.

The rearrangement links TRBV3-1 (or the pseudogene TRBV3-2) to TRBJ1-6; D is unresolved. Deletions cut 4 bases from V and 7 bases from J, with 14 bases between. Per germline, CDR1 LGHDT and CDR2 YNNKEL (reference sequence). The CDR3 is made up of 15 amino acids. CDR3 in amino acids: CASSPQSLGNSPLHF. The CDR3 coding sequence is TGTGCCAGCAGCCCACAGAGTCTGGGGAATTCACCCCTCCACTTT.

The chain employs TRBV6-1 and TRBJ1-1; no definite D call. Germline CDR1 reads MNHNS; CDR2 reads SASEGT. This CDR3 has 13 amino acids. The V and J ends lost 2 bases and 0 bases respectively, with 4 bases between them. The CDR3 sequence is CASSEQLNTEAFF. The CDR3 DNA reads as TGTGCCAGCAGTGAACAGTTGAACACTGAAGCTTTCTTT.

The V call is TRBV7-2, the J call TRBJ2-1; 10 bases align to TRBD1. Germline V lookup: CDR1 SGHTA, CDR2 FQGNSA. The CDR3 totals 15 residues. Germline trimming cut 5 bases from V and 2 bases from J; bases unmatched to any gene: 3. The CDR3 spells CASSPDRGPYNEQFF. In DNA form, the CDR3 reads TGTGCCAGCAGCCCCGACAGGGGGCCCTACAATGAGCAGTTCTTC. Looking up the rest from reference TRBV7-2 and TRBJ2-1 gives the full variable domain: GAGVSQSPSNKVTEKGKDVELRCDPISGHTALYWYRQSLGQGLEFLIYFQGNSAPDKSGLPSDRFSAERTGGSVSTLTIQRTQQEDSAVYLCASSPDRGPYNEQFFGPGTRLTVL.

The chain employs TRBV4-2 and TRBJ2-1, with 10 positions matching TRBD2. CDR1 is LGHNA, CDR2 YNFKEQ, per germline. The V segment lost 4 bases and the J segment 0 bases; nucleotides outside the gene matches: 24. There are 23 residues in the CDR3. The CDR3 is CASSRAGTSVGGLWGYSYNEQFF. CDR3 coding DNA: TGTGCCAGCAGCCGTGCCGGGACTAGCGTTGGTGGGCTCTGGGGATACTCCTACAATGAGCAGTTCTTC.

V gene TRBV2 combines with J gene TRBJ1-4, with D uncertain. The CDR3 totals 14 residues. With 6 bases removed from V and 4 bases from J, the gap between germline ends came to 12 bases. CDR1 and CDR2 from the germline V gene are SNHLY and FYNNEI. The CDR3 protein is CASRTLGGNEKLFF. The CDR3 region has the DNA TGTGCCAGCAGAACCCTAGGTGGTAATGAAAAACTGTTTTTT.

V usage is TRBV28 and J usage is TRBJ1-6; 7 bases fit TRBD1. The CDR3 loop spans 15 amino acids. From germline, CDR1 is MDHEN and CDR2 SYDVKM. J gave up 7 bases and V 7 bases, and 10 bases lay outside the gene matches. Here the CDR3 reads CASTPSDRDNSPLHF. CDR3 DNA sequence: TGTGCCAGCACCCCATCTGACAGGGACAATTCACCCCTCCACTTT. The full variable domain, rest sourced from reference TRBV28 and TRBJ1-6, is DVKVTQSSRYLVKRTGEKVFLECVQDMDHENMFWYRQDPGLGLRLIYFSYDVKMKEKGDIPEGYSVSREKKERFSLILESASTNQTSMYLCASTPSDRDNSPLHFGNGTRLTVT.

V usage is TRBV7-8 and J usage is TRBJ1-2, with D possibly TRBD1 on 6 matching bases. Per the germline V gene, CDR1 is SGHVS and CDR2 is FQNEAQ. V shed 5 bases and J shed 14 bases, with 27 bases lying between them. The length of the CDR3 is 15 residues. The DNA of the CDR3 is TGTGCCAGCAGCCCCGGGAACCAAAAACACAGGGATCAAACCTTC. Amino acids: CASSPGNQKHRDQTF.

In its sample, this clone was seen a few times. The chain links TRBV5-1 to TRBJ2-7, with 11 bases aligning to TRBD2. Germline assignment: CDR1 SGHRS and CDR2 YFSETQ. This CDR3 has 16 amino acids. J lost 6 bases, V lost 2 bases, and 10 bases had no gene match. CDR3 protein: CASSLGSGRALGEQYF. CDR3 sequence (DNA): TGCGCCAGCAGCTTAGGTAGCGGGAGGGCCTTAGGCGAGCAGTACTTC.

The V and J genes are TRBV19 and TRBJ1-5; D not resolved. The CDR3 is made up of 13 amino acids. CDR1 is LNHDA, CDR2 SQIVND, per germline (reference sequence). Trimming took off 3 bases at V and 7 bases at J, with 10 bases between the two ends. DNA for the CDR3: TGTGCCAGTAGTATTATGAGTCCACAGCCCCAGCATTTT. It yields the protein CASSIMSPQPQHF. Using reference TRBV19 and TRBJ1-5 for the parts outside the CDR3, the full variable domain is DGGITQSPKYLFRKEGQNVTLSCEQNLNHDAMYWYRQDPGQGLRLIYYSQIVNDFQKGDIAEGYSVSREKKESFPLTVTSAQKNPTAFYLCASSIMSPQPQHFGDGTRLSIL.

This chain connects TRBV5-4 to TRBJ1-2, with D unclear. Per germline, CDR1 SGHNT and CDR2 YYREEE (reference sequence). V gave up 3 bases and J gave up 4 bases, with 19 bases separating them. The CDR3 runs to 16 residues. In nucleotides, the CDR3 is TGTGCCAGCAGCTCCTCCATGGGTGGAGCTATCTATGGCTACACCTTC. This codes for CASSSSMGGAIYGYTF.

This chain joins TRBV11-2 and TRBJ1-1; 8 bases match TRBD1. Unmatched junction bases numbered 4, after V lost 1 base and J lost 0 bases. The CDR3 spans 16 residues. Germline CDR1 is SGHAT and CDR2 is FQNNGV. The CDR3 region has the DNA TGTGCCAGCAGCTTAGGGACAGGGAGGGTGAACACTGAAGCTTTCTTT. Protein: CASSLGTGRVNTEAFF.

This sequence joins TRBV24-1 and TRBJ1-5; D unclear. Germline CDR1 KGHDR, CDR2 SFDVKD. The CDR3 covers 13 residues. Deletions cut 10 bases from V and 5 bases from J, with 14 bases between. CDR3 sequence: CATKGGRDQPQHF. The DNA of the CDR3 is TGTGCCACTAAAGGAGGGAGGGATCAGCCCCAGCATTTT.

V is TRBV6-4 and J is TRBJ1-5; D is ambiguous. CDR1 MRHNA and CDR2 SNTAGT come from the germline V gene. The CDR3 spans 15 residues. V lost 8 bases to trimming and J lost 3 bases, with 17 bases between them. In nucleotides, the CDR3 is TGTGCCAGCGGGATTTTTCGGGCCCTCAATCAGCCCCAGCATTTT. It specifies CASGIFRALNQPQHF.

The chain couples TRBV2 to TRBJ2-3; 8 bases match TRBD1. This CDR3 has 15 residues. From germline, CDR1 is SNHLY and CDR2 FYNNEI. V lost 8 bases, J lost 1 base, and 8 bases stayed unmatched. The CDR3 is CASLLTTGGTDTQYF. CDR3 coding DNA: TGTGCCAGCCTTCTCACGACAGGGGGCACAGATACGCAGTATTTT.

This clone showed up just once. V usage is TRBV5-1 and J usage is TRBJ1-2; no clear D gene. The ends were cut back, 1 base at V and 1 base at J, with 8 bases in the middle. The germline gives CDR1 SGHRS, CDR2 YFSETQ. The CDR3 sequence is 14 residues long. CDR3 bases: TGCGCCAGCAGCTTGAACGGAGGTAACTATGGCTACACCTTC. This sequence encodes CASSLNGGNYGYTF.

The rearrangement links TRBV6-2 or TRBV6-3 to TRBJ2-7; no clear D. CDR3 length: 11 amino acids. Trimming pared 5 bases from V and 3 bases from J, leaving 5 bases between. CDR1 is MNHEY, CDR2 SVGEGT, per germline. The CDR3 region has the DNA TGTGCCAGCAGTACTAACTACGAGCAGTACTTC. Its protein product is CASSTNYEQYF.

V is TRBV18 and J is TRBJ2-1; D may be TRBD2 (6 bases). Germline values: CDR1 KGHSH, CDR2 LQKENI. The CDR3 length is 14 residues. The ends were cut back, 6 bases at V and 8 bases at J, with 17 bases in the middle. The CDR3 coding sequence is TGTGCCAGCTCGCCGGGACTTTCCCGAGATGAGCAGTTCTTC. This sequence encodes CASSPGLSRDEQFF.

Here the CDR3 reads CASSPRTSGRVNTGELFF. Here the CDR3 DNA reads TGTGCCAGCAGCCCCCGGACTAGCGGGAGGGTGAACACCGGGGAGCTGTTTTTT. This chain uses TRBV7-8 with TRBJ2-2, with 15 positions matching TRBD2. After removal of 5 bases from V and 1 base from J, the junction contained 5 bases not matched to a gene. Germline V lookup: CDR1 SGHVS, CDR2 FQNEAQ. This CDR3 is 18 amino acids long.

The count of this clone is one. This sequence joins TRBV6-6 and TRBJ2-7; the D gene is possibly TRBD1 (5 bases). Looked up from germline, CDR1 is MNHNY and CDR2 is SVGAGI (reference sequence). The CDR3 loop spans 15 amino acids. Trimming shortened V by 0 bases and J by 2 bases, and 11 bases separated the two germline ends. CDR3 bases: TGTGCCAGCAGTTACTCACAGGCCGGCACCTACGAGCAGTACTTC. Its protein product is CASSYSQAGTYEQYF.